The TCR beta chain under discussion was sequenced for a study of blood T cell repertoires in COVID-19. On the study more broadly: Samples of COVID-19 (acute and convalescent) were obtained from the United States, Italy and Spain. PBMCs, B-cell-depleted T cells, or T cells were the source of the cDNA or gDNA that made up the material.

Per the original methods: Estimated nucleated cell counts came from reference gene primer amplification. Sequenced by immunoSEQ multiplex PCR; TCRdb stores in-frame clones only, minus some. From that table come the V and J calls and clone size; the DNA was used to work out D and trimming. The sample has around 250,000 clones; more than 80% are singletons. The sample consisted of peripheral blood. The source of this sequence is a man aged 25-45 years who had recovered from COVID-19.

The CDR3 is CASSGGGNQPQHF. CDR3 bases: TGTGCCAGCTCGGGGGGGGGTAATCAGCCCCAGCATTTT. The V and J genes are TRBV18 and TRBJ1-5; tentatively, D is TRBD1 (5 bases). Trimming cost V 6 bases and J 4 bases, with 10 bases left between them. Germline CDR1 is KGHSH and CDR2 is LQKENI. This CDR3 is 13 amino acids long.